The 27 T cell receptor beta chains in this list originate from one sample, sequenced in a study of T cell repertoires in cytomegalovirus infection. The antigens of these receptors remain unknown. Using its own MiXCR run on the reads, TCRdb lists one record per CDR3 protein. The sample comprises approximately 300,000 distinct CDR3 sequences, 25% of which are singletons, and roughly 14% rests with the top ten. The source was cultured PBMCs, collected from culture after CMV antigen stimulation. The receptors were gathered from a human donor in good health (CMV status not recorded). Some clones in this sample may be carry-over from other donors' samples.

The chain is built from TRBV15 and TRBJ2-5; the match to TRBD2 covers 13 bases. The CDR3 runs 15 residues. CDR1 LNHNV and CDR2 YYDKDF come from the germline V gene (reference sequence). V dropped 5 bases and J dropped 3; count of bases not matched to a gene: 3. CDR3 region: CATSAGLAGKETQYF. Here the CDR3 DNA reads TGTGCCACCAGCGCGGGACTAGCGGGAAAAGAGACCCAGTACTTC.

The chain joins TRBV20-1 to TRBJ1-1, with 9 bases aligning to TRBD1. The germline V gene encodes CDR1 DFQATT and CDR2 SNEGSKA (reference sequence). The CDR3 has 14 amino acids. V gave up 5 bases and J gave up 0 bases; unmatched junction bases: 4. The CDR3 protein is CSAGQGSVNTEAFF. In DNA form, the CDR3 reads TGCAGTGCTGGACAGGGGTCGGTGAACACTGAAGCTTTCTTT.

This clonotype has a handful of counts. The chain uses TRBV6-6 and TRBJ1-3; no reliable D call. This CDR3 comprises 14 residues. Germline values: CDR1 MNHNY, CDR2 SVGAGI (reference sequence). Trimming removed 8 bases from V and 0 bases from J, with 11 bases in between. CDR3 in amino acids: CASGGSDSGNTIYF. The CDR3 bases are TGTGCCAGCGGAGGGTCCGACTCTGGAAACACCATATATTTT.

Only a few counts were recorded for this clonotype. The chain employs TRBV6-5 and TRBJ2-7; D unresolved. CDR3 length: 14 amino acids. V dropped 5 bases and J dropped 6 bases, with 17 bases sitting between them. CDR1 is MNHEY, CDR2 SVGAGI, per germline. The CDR3 reads CASSPSVSTREQYF. CDR3 nucleotide sequence: TGTGCCAGCAGTCCGTCGGTATCTACACGCGAGCAGTACTTC.

The chain employs TRBV30 and TRBJ1-5; tentatively, D is TRBD1 (6 bases). V lost 2 bases to trimming and J lost 3 bases, with 8 bases between them. Germline CDR1 reads GTSNPN; CDR2 reads SVGIG (reference sequence). This CDR3 comprises 13 residues. CDR3 in amino acids: CAWSPGANQPQHF. The CDR3 bases are TGTGCCTGGAGTCCAGGGGCCAATCAGCCCCAGCATTTT.

J is TRBJ2-3 and V is TRBV4-1, with 11 positions matching TRBD2. With 0 bases clipped from V and 2 bases from J, the junction kept 4 bases outside the gene matches. CDR1 MGHRA and CDR2 YSYEKL come from the germline V gene. The CDR3 sequence is 17 residues long. The CDR3 reads CASSQELTSGTTDTQYF. DNA of the CDR3: TGCGCCAGCAGCCAAGAGCTGACTAGCGGGACCACAGATACGCAGTATTTT.

The chain carries TRBV12-3 or TRBV12-4 and TRBJ2-2; D is unresolved. The V end was cut by 1 base, the J end by 7 bases, with 16 bases between. The CDR3 sequence is 16 residues long. This CDR3 reads CASSLVPIPQGGELFF. The CDR3 DNA sequence: TGTGCCAGCAGTTTAGTACCGATACCTCAAGGCGGGGAGCTGTTTTTT.

This clonotype was observed a few times. V gene TRBV6-2 or TRBV6-3 combines with J gene TRBJ2-1, with D perhaps matching TRBD1 (6 bases). The V gene lost 0 bases and the J gene lost 4 bases, with 13 bases spanning the gap. CDR1 MNHEY and CDR2 SVGEGT come from the germline V gene. CDR3 size: 16 residues. CDR3 loop: CASSYSEIGGYNEQFF. DNA of the CDR3: TGTGCCAGCAGTTACTCTGAAATAGGGGGTTACAATGAGCAGTTCTTC.

This clonotype was seen at least ten times. A read error may account for a junction end that differs from germline. V usage is TRBV7-2 and J usage is TRBJ1-1, with D possibly matching TRBD1 (5 bases). Germline V lookup: CDR1 SGHTA, CDR2 FQGNSA. This CDR3 is 13 amino acids long. CDR3 amino acids: CASSPRGDTEAFF. DNA for the CDR3: TGCGCCAGCAGTCCGCGGGGGGACACTGAAGCTTTCTTT.

This sequence joins TRBV19 and TRBJ2-5; D is possibly TRBD1 (5 bases). CDR3 length: 13 amino acids. Germline assignment: CDR1 LNHDA and CDR2 SQIVND (reference sequence). The V and J ends lost 5 bases and 4 bases respectively, with 11 bases between them. In DNA form, the CDR3 reads TGTGCCAGTAGTCCGAGACAGTCAGAGACCCAGTACTTC. Its translation: CASSPRQSETQYF.

Ten or more counts support this clonotype. The chain employs TRBV12-3 or TRBV12-4 and TRBJ2-2, with 7 positions matching TRBD2. The CDR3 covers 16 residues. The V gene end was trimmed by 6 bases and the J gene end by 6 bases; junction bases not matched to a gene: 13. CDR3 coding DNA: TGTGCCAGCAGAACCCCGGGGAGGGAAGACGCCGGGGAGCTGTTTTTT. Protein sequence: CASRTPGREDAGELFF.

This clonotype has a count of ten or more. The chain joins TRBV28 to TRBJ2-4; D gene unclear. The CDR3 contains 12 residues. Trimming shortened V by 3 bases and J by 2 bases, and 2 bases separated the two germline ends. Germline V CDR1 and CDR2: MDHEN, SYDVKM. The CDR3 DNA follows: TGTGCCAGCAGTTTGACCAAAAACATTCAGTACTTC. Amino acid sequence: CASSLTKNIQYF.

This clonotype was observed a handful of times. The genes are TRBV19 and TRBJ2-5; 8 positions match TRBD1. Trimming removed 5 bases from V and 4 bases from J; junction bases left unmatched: 9. CDR1 and CDR2 from the germline V gene are LNHDA and SQIVND (reference sequence). The CDR3 sequence is 15 residues long. CDR3 nucleotide sequence: TGTGCCAGTAGTTCCCGGACAGGGAATGGAGAGACCCAGTACTTC. Its translation: CASSSRTGNGETQYF.

This clonotype was found a few times. This rearrangement joins TRBV20-1 to TRBJ1-1, with 9 bases that match TRBD1. The CDR3 is 12 residues long. Trimming cost V 3 bases and J 12 bases; bases outside gene matches: 8. The germline V gene has CDR1 DFQATT and CDR2 SNEGSKA (reference sequence). The CDR3 coding sequence is TGCAGTGCTAGTAAGGGCGACAGGGGGACTTTCTTT. The encoded protein is CSASKGDRGTFF.

This chain joins TRBV28 and TRBJ2-7; TRBD2 matches 7 bases. The CDR3 loop spans 14 amino acids. The germline gives CDR1 MDHEN, CDR2 SYDVKM. V gave up 6 bases and J gave up 2 bases; unmatched junction bases: 7. The CDR3 spells CASSSGTTPYEQYV. The CDR3 DNA reads TGTGCCAGCAGCTCCGGGACTACCCCCTACGAGCAGTACGTC.

This clonotype has at least ten counts. V is TRBV6-5 and J is TRBJ2-2; possible D gene TRBD2, 6 bases. Germline V gene sequence: CDR1 MNHEY, CDR2 SVGAGI. Trimming shortened V by 8 bases and J by 5 bases, and 15 bases separated the two germline ends. CDR3 length equals 14 residues. The CDR3 region is CASGTGVGTGELFF. CDR3 nucleotide sequence: TGTGCCAGCGGAACGGGAGTGGGTACCGGGGAGCTGTTTTTT.

The V call is TRBV6-5, the J call TRBJ2-7; D is unclear. The CDR3 runs to 11 residues. Trimming left V 6 bases short and J 2 bases short, with 5 bases between. Germline values: CDR1 MNHEY, CDR2 SVGAGI. This CDR3 reads CASRNTYEQYV. Written as DNA, the CDR3 is TGTGCCAGCAGGAATACCTACGAGCAGTACGTC.

The chain couples TRBV20-1 to TRBJ2-7; D remains unclear. Germline V lookup: CDR1 DFQATT, CDR2 SNEGSKA (reference sequence). V was shortened by 0 bases and J by 6 bases, with 12 bases between the two germline ends. The CDR3 is 13 amino acids. The CDR3 protein is CSARDLGRPEQYF. Here the CDR3 DNA reads TGCAGTGCTAGAGACCTAGGCCGGCCCGAGCAGTACTTC.

The chain recombines TRBV7-2 with TRBJ1-2; D not certain. Germline V gene sequence: CDR1 SGHTA, CDR2 FQGNSA. This CDR3 has 14 residues. V lost 2 bases to trimming and J lost 7 bases, with 14 bases between them. CDR3 in amino acids: CASSLSRAGGGYTF. The CDR3 DNA reads TGTGCCAGCAGCTTATCCCGTGCGGGAGGTGGCTACACCTTC.

This clonotype was picked up a small number of times. The rearrangement joins TRBV4-3 to TRBJ2-5; 9 nucleotides align to TRBD2. CDR3 length equals 16 residues. CDR1 is LGHNA and CDR2 is YSLEER in the germline V gene. The J segment lost 4 bases and the V segment lost 0 bases, leaving 6 bases of the junction unmatched. CDR3 residues: CASSQDPRTSAETQYF. For the CDR3, the DNA is TGCGCCAGCAGCCAAGATCCCCGGACTAGCGCAGAGACCCAGTACTTC.

This clonotype was observed a few times. The chain employs TRBV19 and TRBJ2-5; the D call may be TRBD1 or TRBD2 (6 bases each). The V gene's germline CDR1 is LNHDA and CDR2 SQIVND (reference sequence). The CDR3 has 14 residues. V was trimmed by 5 bases and J by 4 bases, leaving 14 bases between them. The DNA for the CDR3 is TGTGCCAGTAGTCTCGGAGGGACACGAGAGACCCAGTACTTC. Translation gives CASSLGGTRETQYF.

This clonotype was seen more than once but under ten times. The chain combines TRBV12-3 or TRBV12-4 with TRBJ2-7; perhaps TRBD2 as D (7 bases). The CDR3 is 16 amino acids. V lost 6 bases and J lost 0, with 18 bases in between. The CDR3 loop reads CASRPRGRGSSYEQYF. The CDR3, as DNA: TGTGCCAGCAGACCCAGAGGGAGGGGGAGCTCCTACGAGCAGTACTTC.

The chain links TRBV11-2 to TRBJ2-7; TRBD2 matches at 9 bases. This CDR3 spans 17 amino acids. Trimming at V came to 4 bases and at J to 0 bases, leaving 10 bases not matched to a gene. Per germline, CDR1 SGHAT and CDR2 FQNNGV. The CDR3 DNA follows: TGTGCCAGCAGCTCTTACGACGGACTAGCGAGCTCCTACGAGCAGTACGTC. Amino acids: CASSSYDGLASSYEQYV.

This clonotype was recorded a few times. The chain is built from TRBV6-5 and TRBJ1-6, with 7 positions matching TRBD1. The CDR3 length is 16 residues. V gave up 2 bases and J gave up 6 bases; unmatched junction bases: 7. Germline-derived CDR1 and CDR2 are MNHEY and SVGAGI. The CDR3 nucleotides are TGTGCCAGCAGTTACAACCGCCACAGGGGTAATTCACCCCTCCACTTT. The encoded protein is CASSYNRHRGNSPLHF.

This clonotype was counted many times. This chain links TRBV11-1 with TRBJ2-6, with 7 nucleotides matching TRBD1. V lost 5 bases and J lost 0; bases outside the gene matches: 16. The CDR3 sequence is 20 residues long. In germline, CDR1 is SGHAT, CDR2 FQDESV (reference sequence). The CDR3: CASSNRDSWMTGSGANVLTF. The CDR3 DNA sequence: TGTGCCAGCAGCAACAGGGACAGCTGGATGACGGGCTCTGGGGCCAACGTCCTGACTTTC. The full variable domain, its missing parts supplied by reference TRBV11-1 and TRBJ2-6, is EAEVAQSPRYKITEKSQAVAFWCDPISGHATLYWYRQILGQGPELLVQFQDESVVDDSQLPKDRFSAERLKGVDSTLKIQPAELGDSAMYLCASSNRDSWMTGSGANVLTFGAGSRLTVL.

This clonotype has more than one count but fewer than ten. V and J are TRBV30 and TRBJ1-2; possible D gene TRBD1, 6 bases. CDR3 size: 13 residues. V dropped 4 bases and J dropped 6 bases, with 15 bases sitting between them. Germline CDR1 GTSNPN, CDR2 SVGIG (reference sequence). CDR3 residues: CAWIGAGVNGYTF. CDR3 coding DNA: TGTGCCTGGATTGGCGCAGGGGTTAATGGCTACACCTTC.

In its sample, this clonotype was seen many times. This sequence joins TRBV6-2 or TRBV6-3 and TRBJ1-5; 7 bases match TRBD1. Trimming took 2 bases from V and 7 from J; bases not matched to a gene: 5. The CDR3 consists of 14 residues. Germline V gene data show CDR1 as MNHEY and CDR2 as SVGEGT. CDR3 coding DNA: TGTGCCAGCAGTTACCACAGGGGTGGACAGCCCCAGCATTTT. Its translation is CASSYHRGGQPQHF.